The 17 T cell receptor beta chains listed next were all sequenced from one sample in a study of spatial heterogeneity in lung cancer. Time point meaning: sample taken at primary tumor resection. Without sorting, whole RNA was sequenced from tumor, nontumor lung or frozen PBMC. TCRdb processed the 5' RACE reads anew with MiXCR; each CDR3 protein has one entry. The sample gives some 47,000 distinct CDR3 sequences, 7.6% of which show up once; approximately 13% is in the top ten. Sample: PBMCs, taken at surgery. These TCRs come from a female donor with early-stage non-small cell lung cancer.

The table lists this clonotype with a few counts. The chain has TRBV7-3 and TRBJ2-3; TRBD2 agrees at 8 bases. This CDR3 spans 15 amino acids. V gave up 2 bases and J gave up 5 bases; unmatched junction bases: 6. Germline CDR1 reads SGHTA; CDR2 reads FQGTGA. The CDR3 region is CASSLQSGGGDTQYF. CDR3 nucleotide sequence: TGTGCCAGCAGCTTACAGTCGGGGGGGGGAGATACGCAGTATTTT.

This clonotype was seen more than once but under ten times. The CDR3 bases are TGTGCCAGTTCCAGTAATCCCTACAATGAGCAGTTCTTC. It translates to CASSSNPYNEQFF. The chain recombines TRBV19 with TRBJ2-1, with unresolved D. CDR1 is LNHDA, CDR2 SQIVND, per germline (reference sequence). The CDR3 covers 13 residues. The germline V and J ends were trimmed by 8 bases and 2 bases, with 10 bases remaining between them.

The V and J genes are TRBV7-6 and TRBJ1-4; no clear D gene. V was cut by 3 bases and J by 3 bases, with 11 bases left in between. Germline values: CDR1 SGHVS, CDR2 FNYEAQ. This CDR3 has 15 residues. The CDR3 reads CASSFQIRPNEKLFF. The CDR3, as DNA: TGTGCCAGCAGCTTCCAAATCCGGCCTAATGAAAAACTGTTTTTT.

Only a few counts were recorded for this clonotype. The CDR3 loop is CASSQRSGELFF. In DNA form, the CDR3 reads TGTGCCAGCAGTCAGCGTTCCGGGGAGCTGTTTTTT. The genes are TRBV12-3 or TRBV12-4 and TRBJ2-2; the D is unclear. This CDR3 spans 12 amino acids. V was pared by 5 bases and J by 6 bases, with 7 bases between.

This clonotype was seen only a few times. This chain joins TRBV6-2 or TRBV6-3 and TRBJ2-5; D may be TRBD2 (7 bases). There are 12 residues in the CDR3. Deletions cut 6 bases from V and 5 bases from J, with 10 bases between. CDR1 and CDR2 (germline): MNHEY, SVGEGT. Here the CDR3 DNA reads TGTGCCAGCAGCGGGGGGCATGAGACCCAGTACTTC. Translation gives CASSGGHETQYF.

CDR3 DNA: TGTGCCAGCTCCCGATATCCAGGGCCTTGGGAGACCCAGTACTTC. It is translated as CASSRYPGPWETQYF. The chain carries TRBV18 and TRBJ2-5; a weak D match, TRBD1 (5 bases). V was shortened by 6 bases and J by 5 bases, with 19 bases between the two germline ends. Per the germline V gene, CDR1 is KGHSH and CDR2 is LQKENI. The CDR3 runs 15 residues.

This clonotype appeared a few times. The gene calls are TRBV7-2 and TRBJ1-1; the D gene is possibly TRBD1 (5 bases). Germline loops: CDR1 SGHTA, CDR2 FQGNSA. The CDR3 has 16 residues. V shed 1 base and J shed 0 bases, with 12 bases lying between them. CDR3 in amino acids: CASSLDWGFVNTEAFF. The CDR3 DNA follows: TGTGCCAGCAGCTTAGATTGGGGGTTCGTGAACACTGAAGCTTTCTTT.

CDR3 coding DNA: TGTGCCAGCAAGCCTAGCGGGATGTCCTACAATGAGCAGTTCTTC. This encodes CASKPSGMSYNEQFF. The V call is TRBV2, the J call TRBJ2-1; 9 nucleotides agree with TRBD2. The CDR3 covers 15 residues. V lost 7 bases, J lost 1 base, and 5 bases stayed unmatched. Germline-derived CDR1 and CDR2 are SNHLY and FYNNEI.

This clonotype was counted a few times. The chain couples TRBV3-1 to TRBJ2-7, with 8 bases that match TRBD2. Germline V gene data show CDR1 as LGHDT and CDR2 as YNNKEL (reference sequence). The J segment lost 0 bases and the V segment lost 4 bases, leaving 2 bases of the junction unmatched. CDR3 length: 14 residues. The CDR3 reads CASSLGTSSYEQYF. CDR3 sequence (DNA): TGTGCCAGCAGCCTGGGGACTAGCTCCTACGAGCAGTACTTC.

This chain uses TRBV20-1 with TRBJ1-6; no reliable D call. Germline-derived CDR1 and CDR2 are DFQATT and SNEGSKA (reference sequence). The ends were cut back, 6 bases at V and 1 base at J, with 7 bases in the middle. The CDR3 runs to 13 residues. For the CDR3, the DNA is TGCAGTGCCCCCGGGTCCTATAATTCACCCCTCCACTTT. Its protein product is CSAPGSYNSPLHF.

V usage is TRBV4-3 and J usage is TRBJ1-5; the match to TRBD1 covers 8 bases. Per germline, CDR1 LGHNA and CDR2 YSLEER. This CDR3 is 13 amino acids long. V shed 3 bases, J shed 9 bases, and the junction held 4 bases outside the gene matches. The DNA of the CDR3 is TGCGCCAGCAGCCAGGACAGGGCAAGGCCCCAGCATTTT. This translates into CASSQDRARPQHF.

This clonotype was observed a handful of times. The chain employs TRBV5-6 and TRBJ2-6; TRBD1 agrees at 8 bases. Germline CDR1 and CDR2: SGHDT and YYEEEE. V gave up 1 base and J gave up 4 bases; unmatched junction bases: 13. The CDR3 length is 19 residues. CDR3 DNA sequence: TGTGCCAGCAGCTTGCCCTATGACAGGGGCGCGATGGGGGCCAACGTCCTGACTTTC. This translates into CASSLPYDRGAMGANVLTF. The complete variable domain, with remaining parts taken from reference TRBV5-6 and TRBJ2-6, reads DAGVTQSPTHLIKTRGQQVTLRCSPKSGHDTVSWYQQALGQGPQFIFQYYEEEERQRGNFPDRFSGHQFPNYSSELNVNALLLGDSALYLCASSLPYDRGAMGANVLTFGAGSRLTVL.

In this sample, this clonotype turned up many times. The rearrangement uses TRBV5-1 and TRBJ2-7; D is ambiguous. Germline V CDR1 and CDR2: SGHRS, YFSETQ. Trimming stripped 0 bases from V and 1 base from J, with 11 bases between. CDR3 size: 15 residues. As DNA, the CDR3 is TGCGCCAGCAGCTTGGGGCCTAGGGAATCCTACGAGCAGTACTTC. Encoded protein: CASSLGPRESYEQYF. Looking up the rest from reference TRBV5-1 and TRBJ2-7 gives the full variable domain: KAGVTQTPRYLIKTRGQQVTLSCSPISGHRSVSWYQQTPGQGLQFLFEYFSETQRNKGNFPGRFSGRQFSNSRSEMNVSTLELGDSALYLCASSLGPRESYEQYFGPGTRLTVT.

DNA of the CDR3: TGTGCCAGCAGCGTGAGGGGGGCAGGGAACGAGCAGTACTTC. As protein: CASSVRGAGNEQYF. The rearrangement uses TRBV9 and TRBJ2-7; perhaps D is TRBD1 or TRBD2 (6 bases each). V was clipped by 2 bases and J by 5 bases, with 14 bases between them. Germline assignment: CDR1 SGDLS and CDR2 YYNGEE. The length of the CDR3 is 14 residues.

In its sample, this clonotype was seen many times. V usage is TRBV7-9 and J usage is TRBJ2-1; D is perhaps TRBD1 (6 bases). CDR3 length equals 15 residues. Trimming pared 5 bases from V and 2 bases from J, leaving 13 bases between. CDR1 and CDR2 from the germline V gene are SEHNR and FQNEAQ (reference sequence). The CDR3 nucleotides are TGTGCCAGCAGCGCACCCGACAGGCCCTACAATGAGCAGTTCTTC. Protein product: CASSAPDRPYNEQFF. Variable domain in full (rest from reference TRBV7-9 and TRBJ2-1): DTGVSQNPRHKITKRGQNVTFRCDPISEHNRLYWYRQTLGQGPEFLTYFQNEAQLEKSRLLSDRFSAERPKGSFSTLEIQRTEQGDSAMYLCASSAPDRPYNEQFFGPGTRLTVL.

This clonotype has just a few counts. V and J are TRBV29-1 and TRBJ1-1, with 7 positions matching TRBD1. In germline, CDR1 is SQVTM, CDR2 ANQGSEA. The junction had 12 bases not matched to a gene; V was cut back by 6 bases and J by 5 bases. The CDR3 totals 14 residues. CDR3 nucleotide sequence: TGCAGCGTGGACCTACAGGGGCGCGGAACTGAAGCTTTCTTT. Encoded protein: CSVDLQGRGTEAFF.

This clonotype has only a few counts. The rearrangement joins TRBV28 to TRBJ1-4, with D tentatively TRBD1 (5 bases). The germline V gene encodes CDR1 MDHEN and CDR2 SYDVKM. CDR3 size: 14 residues. V was cut by 6 bases and J by 2 bases, with 10 bases left in between. This CDR3 is CASSPGGTNEKLFF. The DNA of the CDR3 is TGTGCCAGCAGCCCTGGGGGTACTAATGAAAAACTGTTTTTT.